The rows below give T cell receptor beta chains drawn from one sample of a study of read filtering for tumor transcriptome and immune sequencing. TCRdb re-called the reads through MiXCR, storing one row per CDR3 protein. The sample includes approximately 90,000 distinct CDR3 sequences, 9% to 15% of them seen just once. Sequencing was performed on a population of CD138-negative cells sorted from bone marrow. The receptor set was obtained from a donor at least 40 years old with multiple myeloma. CDR3s include the opening cysteine and the closing phenylalanine or tryptophan. A D gene is named only where the DNA matches it firmly. Size tells how often a clone was seen (once, few, many) or the class of an expanded clone, and some rows leave it out.

abundance	d_gene	j_gene	v_gene	CDR3aa	CDR3nt
.	.	TRBJ2-1	TRBV9	CASSVNFGGDSYNEQFF	TGTGCCAGCAGCGTAAATTTCGGCGGCGACTCCTACAATGAGCAGTTCTTC
.	.	TRBJ1-5	TRBV3-1	CASSQGGGGSNQPQHF	TGTGCCAGCAGCCAAGGGGGTGGGGGAAGCAATCAGCCCCAGCATTTT
many	.	TRBJ2-1	TRBV2	CASKGDFSPNEQFF	TGTGCCAGCAAAGGAGACTTTTCCCCCAATGAGCAGTTCTTC
many	TRBD1	TRBJ2-2	TRBV12-3/TRBV12-4	CASSSGQAAGELFF	TGTGCCAGCAGTTCCGGACAGGCCGCCGGGGAGCTGTTTTTT
many	.	TRBJ2-1	TRBV9	CASSVEGGRGEQFF	TGTGCCAGCAGCGTAGAAGGGGGGAGAGGTGAGCAGTTCTTC
many	.	TRBJ2-3	TRBV29-1	CSGGRAGTDTQYF	TGCAGCGGGGGCAGGGCCGGCACAGATACGCAGTATTTT
once	TRBD2	TRBJ2-1	TRBV27	CASSPRTSGYSYNEQFF	TGTGCCAGCAGTCCAAGGACTAGCGGCTACTCCTACAATGAGCAGTTCTTC
many	.	TRBJ2-2	TRBV21-1	CASSTAGQVSTGELFF	TGTGCCAGCAGCACCGCGGGACAGGTTAGCACCGGGGAGCTGTTTTTT
many	TRBD1	TRBJ1-1	TRBV28	CASRDRMNTEAFF	TGTGCCAGCAGGGACAGGATGAACACTGAAGCTTTCTTT
many	.	TRBJ1-5	TRBV5-1	CASSYRGGSNQPQHF	TGCGCCAGCAGCTACAGAGGGGGGAGCAATCAGCCCCAGCATTTT
many	.	TRBJ2-1	TRBV24-1	CATSDWGSSDTYNEQFF	TGTGCCACCAGTGATTGGGGGTCTTCGGACACCTACAATGAGCAGTTCTTC
many	.	TRBJ2-2	TRBV9	CASSATMIAGELFF	TGTGCCAGCAGCGCCACCATGATTGCCGGGGAGCTGTTTTTT
many	TRBD1	TRBJ2-7	TRBV6-1	CASSEYRGPYEQYF	TGTGCCAGCAGTGAATACAGGGGCCCCTACGAGCAGTACTTC
many	TRBD2	TRBJ2-1	TRBV5-1	CASSLIAGSYNEQFF	TGCGCCAGCAGCTTGATAGCGGGGTCCTACAATGAGCAGTTCTTC
many	.	TRBJ2-5	TRBV5-1	CASSYRQDQETQYF	TGCGCCAGCAGCTATCGACAGGATCAAGAGACCCAGTACTTC
many	.	TRBJ2-3	TRBV27	CASSFAYAGTDTQYF	TGTGCCAGCAGTTTTGCCTACGCCGGCACAGATACGCAGTATTTT
many	.	TRBJ2-7	TRBV28	CASSLGGGPREYF	TGTGCCAGCAGTTTGGGAGGGGGCCCGAGGGAGTACTTC
many	TRBD2	TRBJ2-5	TRBV14	CASSQVRAGGQETQYF	TGTGCCAGCAGCCAAGTACGAGCGGGGGGGCAAGAGACCCAGTACTTC
many	TRBD2	TRBJ2-5	TRBV7-2	CASSPAERLAGVRETQYF	TGTGCCAGCAGCCCCGCCGAGCGACTAGCGGGAGTTAGAGAGACCCAGTACTTC
.	.	TRBJ1-5	TRBV15	CATSREGGNPQHF	TGTGCCACCAGCAGAGAGGGGGGTAATCCCCAGCATTTT
.	.	TRBJ2-5	TRBV2	CASSLRAFGEAQYF	TGTGCCAGCAGCCTCAGGGCCTTCGGAGAGGCCCAGTACTTC
many	.	TRBJ1-5	TRBV5-1	CASSLAVNQPQHF	TGCGCCAGCAGCTTGGCCGTAAATCAGCCCCAGCATTTT
.	.	TRBJ2-3	TRBV5-1	CASSLVFGSGGDTQYF	TGCGCCAGCAGCTTGGTTTTCGGGAGTGGGGGAGATACGCAGTATTTT
.	TRBD1	TRBJ1-1	TRBV29-1	CSVAGGDRNTEAFF	TGCAGCGTGGCAGGGGGCGATAGGAACACTGAAGCTTTCTTT
many	TRBD1	TRBJ1-1	TRBV3-1	CASSQGTGNTEAFF	TGTGCCAGCAGCCAAGGGACAGGGAACACTGAAGCTTTCTTT
many	.	TRBJ2-7	TRBV2	CASSEAQGNEQYF	TGTGCCAGCAGTGAAGCTCAGGGTAACGAGCAGTACTTC
.	TRBD1	TRBJ2-7	TRBV20-1	CSARDRDYEQYF	TGCAGTGCGCGGGACAGGGACTACGAGCAGTACTTC
many	.	TRBJ1-2	TRBV2	CASSLSPLRGLYGYTF	TGTGCCAGCAGCTTATCCCCTCTCCGGGGTCTCTATGGCTACACCTTC
many	.	TRBJ1-5	TRBV28	CASTSGQSSNQPQHF	TGTGCCAGCACATCAGGACAGTCTAGCAATCAGCCCCAGCATTTT
.	.	TRBJ2-5	TRBV20-1	CSAREALQETQYF	TGCAGTGCTAGAGAAGCGTTGCAAGAGACCCAGTACTTC
many	.	TRBJ1-6	TRBV20-1	CSARERAGSSGPLHF	TGCAGTGCTAGAGAGAGGGCGGGTTCGTCAGGGCCCCTCCACTTT
many	TRBD2	TRBJ2-2	TRBV29-1	CSVLEGRGYTGELFF	TGCAGCGTCCTCGAAGGGAGGGGCTACACCGGGGAGCTGTTTTTT
many	.	TRBJ2-6	TRBV5-1	CASNMGGSSGANVLTF	TGCGCCAGCAACATGGGCGGCTCCTCTGGGGCCAACGTCCTGACTTTC
many	TRBD1	TRBJ2-1	TRBV20-1	CSAPPRQGYEQFF	TGCAGTGCTCCTCCTAGACAGGGCTATGAGCAGTTCTTC
many	TRBD2	TRBJ2-7	TRBV29-1	CSVTGLAGALEQYF	TGCAGCGTGACGGGACTAGCGGGAGCACTCGAGCAGTACTTC
many	.	TRBJ1-4	TRBV6-6	CASSPGQQLGEKLFF	TGTGCCAGCAGCCCCGGACAGCAACTAGGGGAAAAACTGTTTTTT
many	TRBD2	TRBJ2-1	TRBV5-1	CASSEGLAGENEQFF	TGCGCCAGCAGCGAAGGACTAGCGGGAGAAAATGAGCAGTTCTTC
many	TRBD2	TRBJ2-3	TRBV2	CASGLSGGTDTQYF	TGTGCCAGTGGGCTTAGCGGGGGCACAGATACGCAGTATTTT
many	.	TRBJ2-3	TRBV20-1	CSARDLGIADTQYF	TGCAGTGCTAGAGATCTCGGGATCGCAGATACGCAGTATTTT
many	TRBD2	TRBJ2-5	TRBV15	CATSSSGSTETQYF	TGTGCCACCAGCAGTAGCGGGAGTACGGAGACCCAGTACTTC
many	.	TRBJ1-2	TRBV29-1	CSVGSSLNYGYTF	TGCAGCGTTGGCTCTTCACTTAACTATGGCTACACCTTC
many	.	TRBJ1-1	TRBV28	CASSASPGMNTEAFF	TGTGCCAGCAGTGCCTCCCCGGGGATGAACACTGAAGCTTTCTTT